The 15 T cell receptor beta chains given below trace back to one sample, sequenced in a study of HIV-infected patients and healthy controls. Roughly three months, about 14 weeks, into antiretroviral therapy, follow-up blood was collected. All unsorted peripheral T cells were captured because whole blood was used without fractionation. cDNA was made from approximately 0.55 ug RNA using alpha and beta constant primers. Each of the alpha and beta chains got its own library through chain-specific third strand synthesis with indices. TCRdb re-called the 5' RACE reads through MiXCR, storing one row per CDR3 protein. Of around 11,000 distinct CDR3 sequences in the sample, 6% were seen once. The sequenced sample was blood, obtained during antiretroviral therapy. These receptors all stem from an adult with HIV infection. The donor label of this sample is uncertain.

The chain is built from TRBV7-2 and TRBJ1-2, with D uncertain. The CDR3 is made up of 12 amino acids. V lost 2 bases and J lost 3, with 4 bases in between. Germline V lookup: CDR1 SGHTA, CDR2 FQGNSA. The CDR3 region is CASSLKDYGYTF. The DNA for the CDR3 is TGTGCCAGCAGCTTAAAGGACTATGGCTACACCTTC.

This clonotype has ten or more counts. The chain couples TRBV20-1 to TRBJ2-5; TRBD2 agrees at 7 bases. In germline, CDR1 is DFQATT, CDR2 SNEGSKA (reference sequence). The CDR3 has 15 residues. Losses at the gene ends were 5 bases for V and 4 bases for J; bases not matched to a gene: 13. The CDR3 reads CSAGLREQMGETQYF. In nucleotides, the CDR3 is TGCAGTGCTGGCCTGCGGGAGCAGATGGGAGAGACCCAGTACTTC.

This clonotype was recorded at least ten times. CDR3 DNA: TGTGCCACCAGCAGAGGAGTAGGTGAAAAACTGTTTTTT. This codes for CATSRGVGEKLFF. The rearrangement joins TRBV15 to TRBJ1-4; D unresolved. The germline CDR1 and CDR2 sequences are LNHNV and YYDKDF (reference sequence). The V gene lost 1 base and the J gene lost 7 bases, with 7 bases spanning the gap. The CDR3 is made up of 13 amino acids.

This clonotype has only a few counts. CDR3 nucleotides: TGTGCCAGCACGACTAGCGGGAGATCAGATACGCAGTATTTT. It yields the protein CASTTSGRSDTQYF. The J gene is TRBJ2-3, the V gene TRBV7-9; 12 bases line up with TRBD2. The CDR3 sequence is 14 residues long. Losses at the gene ends were 7 bases for V and 4 bases for J; bases not matched to a gene: 3. Germline-derived CDR1 and CDR2 are SEHNR and FQNEAQ (reference sequence).

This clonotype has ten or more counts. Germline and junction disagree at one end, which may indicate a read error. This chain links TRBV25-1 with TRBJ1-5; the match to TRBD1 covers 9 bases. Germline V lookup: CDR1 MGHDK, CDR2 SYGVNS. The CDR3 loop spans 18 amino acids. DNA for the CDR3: TGCACCCGGGCTGCCGGGACAGGGTATTTCAGTAGCAATCAGCCCCAGCATTTT. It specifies CTRAAGTGYFSSNQPQHF.

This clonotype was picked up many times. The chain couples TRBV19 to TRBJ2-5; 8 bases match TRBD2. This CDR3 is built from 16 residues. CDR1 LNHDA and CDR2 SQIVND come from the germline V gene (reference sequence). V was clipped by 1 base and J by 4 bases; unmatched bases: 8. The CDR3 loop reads CASSIVSGTHPETQYF. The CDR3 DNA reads TGTGCCAGTAGTATAGTTAGCGGGACCCACCCAGAGACCCAGTACTTC.

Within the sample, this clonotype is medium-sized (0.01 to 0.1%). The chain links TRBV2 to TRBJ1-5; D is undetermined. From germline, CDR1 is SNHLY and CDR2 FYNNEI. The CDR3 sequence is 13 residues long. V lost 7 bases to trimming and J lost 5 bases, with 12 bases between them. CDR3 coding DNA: TGTGCCAGCAACCTCGGCAGGTATCAGCCCCAGCATTTT. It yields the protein CASNLGRYQPQHF.

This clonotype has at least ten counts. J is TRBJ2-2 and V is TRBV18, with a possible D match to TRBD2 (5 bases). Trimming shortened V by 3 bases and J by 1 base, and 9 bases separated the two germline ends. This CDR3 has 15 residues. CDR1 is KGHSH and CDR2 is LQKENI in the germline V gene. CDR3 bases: TGTGCCAGCTCACCCCCCGGGGTGAACACCGGGGAGCTGTTTTTT. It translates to CASSPPGVNTGELFF. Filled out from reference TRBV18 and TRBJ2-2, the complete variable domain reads NAGVMQNPRHLVRRRGQEARLRCSPMKGHSHVYWYRQLPEEGLKFMVYLQKENIIDESGMPKERFSAEFPKEGPSILRIQQVVRGDSAAYFCASSPPGVNTGELFFGEGSRLTVL.

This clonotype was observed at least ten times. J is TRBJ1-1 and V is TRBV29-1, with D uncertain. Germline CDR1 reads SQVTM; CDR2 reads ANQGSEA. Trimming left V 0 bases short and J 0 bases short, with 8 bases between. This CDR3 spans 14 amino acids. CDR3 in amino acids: CSVEEQMMNTEAFF. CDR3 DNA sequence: TGCAGCGTTGAAGAACAAATGATGAACACTGAAGCTTTCTTT.

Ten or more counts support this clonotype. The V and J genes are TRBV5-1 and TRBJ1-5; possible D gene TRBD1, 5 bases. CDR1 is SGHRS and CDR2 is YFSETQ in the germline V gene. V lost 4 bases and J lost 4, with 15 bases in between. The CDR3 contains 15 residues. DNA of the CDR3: TGCGCCAGCAGCCTGGACGGGGACCCAAATCAGCCCCAGCATTTT. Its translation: CASSLDGDPNQPQHF.

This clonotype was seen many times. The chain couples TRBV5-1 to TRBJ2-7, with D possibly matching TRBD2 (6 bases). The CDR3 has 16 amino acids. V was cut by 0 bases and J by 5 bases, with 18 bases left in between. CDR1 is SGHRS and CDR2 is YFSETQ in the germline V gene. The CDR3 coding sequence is TGCGCCAGCAGCTTGGGGGGTCCGGGGGTCGGCCACGAGCAGTACTTC. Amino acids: CASSLGGPGVGHEQYF.

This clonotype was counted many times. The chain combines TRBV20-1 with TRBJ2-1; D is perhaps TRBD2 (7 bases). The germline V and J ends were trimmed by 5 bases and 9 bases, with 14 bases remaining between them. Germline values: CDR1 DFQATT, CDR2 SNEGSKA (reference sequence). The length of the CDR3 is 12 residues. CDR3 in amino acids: CSASQGGSEQFF. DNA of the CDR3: TGCAGTGCTTCACAGGGAGGGAGTGAGCAGTTCTTC.

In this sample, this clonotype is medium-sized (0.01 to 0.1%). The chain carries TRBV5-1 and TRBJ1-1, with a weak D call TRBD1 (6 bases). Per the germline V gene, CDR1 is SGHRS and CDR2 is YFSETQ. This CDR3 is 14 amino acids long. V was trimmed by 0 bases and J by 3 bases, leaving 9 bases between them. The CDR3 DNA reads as TGCGCCAGCAGCTTGGGACAGGACTACACTGAAGCTTTCTTT. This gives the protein CASSLGQDYTEAFF. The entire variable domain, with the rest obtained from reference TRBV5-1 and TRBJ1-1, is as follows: KAGVTQTPRYLIKTRGQQVTLSCSPISGHRSVSWYQQTPGQGLQFLFEYFSETQRNKGNFPGRFSGRQFSNSRSEMNVSTLELGDSALYLCASSLGQDYTEAFFGQGTRLTVV.

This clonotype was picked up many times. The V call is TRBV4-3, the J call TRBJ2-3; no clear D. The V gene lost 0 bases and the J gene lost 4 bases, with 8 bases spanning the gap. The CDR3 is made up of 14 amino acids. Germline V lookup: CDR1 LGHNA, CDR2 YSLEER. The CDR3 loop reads CASSQELLADTQYF. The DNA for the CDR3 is TGCGCCAGCAGCCAAGAATTGCTGGCAGATACGCAGTATTTT.

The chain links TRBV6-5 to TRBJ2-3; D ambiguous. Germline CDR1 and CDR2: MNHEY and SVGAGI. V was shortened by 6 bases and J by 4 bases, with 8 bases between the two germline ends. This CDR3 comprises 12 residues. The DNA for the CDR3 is TGTGCCAGCAGCCCAAATGCAGATACGCAGTATTTT. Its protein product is CASSPNADTQYF.